This is a list of T cell receptor beta chains from one sample in a study of Ad26.COV2.S vaccination and SARS-CoV-2 variants. Assay used: immunoSEQ multiplex PCR; TCRdb lists only in-frame clones, some missing. There are about 350,000 clones in the sample; about 88% occur only once, and about 6.4% lies in the top ten. Sequenced here: peripheral blood, sampled in a trial of Ad26.COV2.S vaccine versus placebo. These receptor sequences come from a person aged 18 to 65 who received the Ad26.COV2.S COVID-19 vaccine or a placebo. The CDR3 runs from the conserved cysteine through the conserved F or W. Each record gives: clone size, V gene, D gene, CDR3 length, J gene, CDR3 protein, CDR3 DNA. A D gene is named only where the DNA matches it firmly. The size of a clone is reported for some rows only, either as once, few or many, or as a class for expanded clones.

>-|TRBV9|TRBD1|14|TRBJ1-6
CASSVPGTDSPLHF
TGTGCCAGCAGCGTACCCGGGACAGATTCACCCCTCCACTTT
>once|TRBV9|-|14|TRBJ2-5
CASSVDRARETQYF
TGTGCCAGCAGCGTAGATCGGGCTCGGGAGACCCAGTACTTC
>-|TRBV7-9|TRBD1|16|TRBJ2-2
CASSTMTGRRTGELFF
TGTGCCAGCAGCACAATGACAGGGAGACGCACCGGGGAGCTGTTTTTT
>-|TRBV30|-|15|TRBJ1-6
CAWRPGGGNNSPLHF
TGTGCCTGGAGGCCGGGCGGGGGGAATAATTCACCCCTCCACTTT
>-|TRBV19|-|15|TRBJ1-2
CASNGGAEDNYGYTF
TGTGCCAGTAATGGAGGGGCCGAAGATAACTATGGCTACACCTTC
>-|TRBV9|TRBD1|15|TRBJ2-2
CASSITGGPTGELFF
TGTGCCAGCAGCATTACAGGGGGCCCCACCGGGGAGCTGTTTTTT
>-|TRBV6-2/TRBV6-3|-|11|TRBJ2-7
CASSYSREQYF
TGTGCCAGCAGTTACTCGAGGGAGCAGTACTTC
>once|TRBV7-9|-|18|TRBJ1-6
CASLGGHRTQKSNSPLHF
TGTGCCAGCCTAGGGGGTCATCGCACCCAGAAGAGTAATTCACCCCTCCACTTT
>-|TRBV29-1|-|11|TRBJ1-2
CSARRGQKDNF
TGCAGCGCTCGAAGAGGACAAAAAGACAACTTC
>-|TRBV7-2|-|17|TRBJ1-3
CASSLAPIQYSGNTIYF
TGTGCCAGCAGCTTAGCCCCAATCCAATACTCTGGAAACACCATATATTTT
>-|TRBV6-4|-|13|TRBJ2-3
CASSFQNTDTQYF
TGTGCCAGCAGCTTTCAGAACACAGATACGCAGTATTTT
>-|TRBV18|TRBD1|16|TRBJ1-2
CASSPVSGTGAYGYTF
TGTGCCAGCTCACCAGTCTCCGGGACAGGCGCCTATGGCTACACCTTC
>-|TRBV4-3|-|14|TRBJ2-7
CASSQGREPYEQYF
TGCGCCAGCAGCCAAGGACGGGAGCCCTACGAGCAGTACTTC
>-|TRBV11-3|TRBD2|14|TRBJ2-7
CASSSGLAGYEQYF
TGTGCCAGCAGCTCGGGACTAGCGGGCTACGAGCAGTACTTC
>-|TRBV7-3|TRBD2|20|TRBJ2-1
CASSSPWLAGGEGLYNEQFF
TGTGCCAGCAGCTCACCGTGGCTAGCGGGAGGAGAAGGTCTCTACAATGAGCAGTTCTTC
>-|TRBV5-1|-|19|TRBJ2-3
CASSWASGALPSSTDTQYF
TGCGCCAGCAGTTGGGCAAGTGGAGCCCTCCCCTCTAGCACAGATACGCAGTATTTT
>once|TRBV18|TRBD2|15|TRBJ2-1
CASSLAGSSYNEQFF
TGTGCCAGCTCCCTAGCGGGAAGCTCCTACAATGAGCAGTTCTTC
>-|TRBV10-3|-|13|TRBJ1-3
CAISESFEDTIYF
TGTGCCATCAGTGAGTCATTTGAGGACACCATATATTTT
>medium-sized|TRBV30|-|12|TRBJ1-1
CAWTRDYITAFF
TGTGCCTGGACCCGAGACTACATAACAGCTTTCTTT